The 14 T cell receptor beta chains below come from one sample, sequenced in a study of shared clonotypes between healthy human individuals (dated by TCRdb to about 2020). Library preparation used the immunoSEQ multiplex PCR assay. In TCRdb, the immuneACCESS table is reduced to in-frame sequences with V and J assigned. These tables do not hold every clone; where another copy was compared, an unresolved V gene accounts for under half, and the others remain unexplained. The table for this sample lists hundreds of thousands of clones; 85% to 95% of them were counted only once. The ten largest clonotypes hold about 0.11% of the sample. For the CD8 naive samples, CD45RO-negative cells were positively selected for CCR7, yielding a CD45RA+CCR7+ population from which TemRA cells were excluded. Material: naive CD8+ T cells sorted from blood. The cell subset or site label, read with the paper, signifies: CD45RA+CCR7+. These receptors originate from a woman aged 25 to 39 in good health.

The chain has TRBV29-1 and TRBJ2-3, with 9 bases lining up with TRBD2. The CDR3 covers 13 residues. With V trimmed by 5 bases and J by 4 bases, 4 bases remained unmatched. Per the germline V gene, CDR1 is SQVTM and CDR2 is ANQGSEA. The DNA for the CDR3 is TGCAGCGTTTTAGGCGGGAGGGCAGATACGCAGTATTTT. Translation: CSVLGGRADTQYF.

The chain carries TRBV28 and TRBJ2-7; 7 bases agree with TRBD2. V lost 6 bases and J lost 4; bases outside the gene matches: 9. The CDR3 length is 14 residues. Germline lookup yields CDR1 MDHEN and CDR2 SYDVKM. The CDR3 loop is CASSPLRELYEQYF. Here the CDR3 DNA reads TGTGCCAGCAGCCCCTTGCGGGAGTTATACGAGCAGTACTTC. Looking up the rest from reference TRBV28 and TRBJ2-7 gives the full variable domain: DVKVTQSSRYLVKRTGEKVFLECVQDMDHENMFWYRQDPGLGLRLIYFSYDVKMKEKGDIPEGYSVSREKKERFSLILESASTNQTSMYLCASSPLRELYEQYFGPGTRLTVT.

V and J are TRBV15 and TRBJ1-1; tentatively, D is TRBD1 (5 bases). Germline assignment: CDR1 LNHNV and CDR2 YYDKDF (reference sequence). The V end was cut by 5 bases, the J end by 7 bases, with 11 bases between. This CDR3 spans 12 amino acids. Here the CDR3 DNA reads TGTGCCACCAGCGGGCAGGGAGTTGAAGCTTTCTTT. The encoded protein is CATSGQGVEAFF.

J is TRBJ2-1 and V is TRBV4-2; TRBD1 aligns across 7 bases. Per the germline V gene, CDR1 is LGHNA and CDR2 is YNFKEQ. The CDR3 loop spans 15 amino acids. The J segment lost 3 bases and the V segment lost 0 bases, leaving 2 bases of the junction unmatched. The CDR3 sequence: CASSQDYRGYNEQFF. In nucleotides, the CDR3 is TGTGCCAGCAGCCAAGATTACAGGGGCTACAATGAGCAGTTCTTC.

V usage is TRBV9 and J usage is TRBJ1-1; D not resolved. The germline V gene has CDR1 SGDLS and CDR2 YYNGEE. The length of the CDR3 is 13 residues. V lost 0 bases to trimming and J lost 1 base, with 4 bases between them. For the CDR3, the DNA is TGTGCCAGCAGCGTAGCTAAGAACACTGAAGCTTTCTTT. As protein: CASSVAKNTEAFF.

The rearrangement links TRBV4-1 to TRBJ2-3; 10 bases agree with TRBD2. CDR3 length equals 18 residues. V lost 3 bases, J lost 2 bases, and 11 bases stayed unmatched. The germline V gene encodes CDR1 MGHRA and CDR2 YSYEKL. CDR3 residues: CASSHPPSGRLATDTQYF. The CDR3 DNA reads TGCGCCAGCAGCCATCCCCCTAGCGGGAGACTAGCCACAGATACGCAGTATTTT.

This clone occurred once. The chain links TRBV15 to TRBJ1-1; D may be TRBD1 (5 bases). V was shortened by 2 bases and J by 2 bases, with 9 bases between the two germline ends. The CDR3 sequence is 14 residues long. In germline, CDR1 is LNHNV, CDR2 YYDKDF (reference sequence). The CDR3 loop is CATSRWGENTEAFF. In nucleotides, the CDR3 is TGTGCCACCAGCAGATGGGGGGAAAACACTGAAGCTTTCTTT. The variable domain in full, with the rest retrieved from reference TRBV15 and TRBJ1-1, is DAMVIQNPRYQVTQFGKPVTLSCSQTLNHNVMYWYQQKSSQAPKLLFHYYDKDFNNEADTPDNFQSRRPNTSFCFLDIRSPGLGDTAMYLCATSRWGENTEAFFGQGTRLTVV.

This clone was detected only once. For the CDR3, the DNA is TGTGCCAGCTTAGGCGGACCCGGGGACACCGGGGAGCTGTTTTTT. Amino acid sequence: CASLGGPGDTGELFF. This chain joins TRBV19 and TRBJ2-2, with a weak D call TRBD2 (5 bases). Germline V gene lookup returns CDR1 LNHDA and CDR2 SQIVND (reference sequence). Trimming took 9 bases from V and 3 from J, leaving 17 bases between them. This CDR3 has 15 residues.

The chain has TRBV25-1 and TRBJ2-7, with 9 bases identical to TRBD1. The germline CDR1 and CDR2 sequences are MGHDK and SYGVNS. Unmatched junction bases numbered 8, after V lost 4 bases and J lost 1 base. This CDR3 region has 16 residues. The CDR3 here is CASSVGEGQGSYEQYF. Written as DNA, the CDR3 is TGTGCCAGCAGTGTGGGGGAGGGACAGGGATCCTACGAGCAGTACTTC.

V usage is TRBV2 and J usage is TRBJ1-2; the D is unclear. V gave up 7 bases and J gave up 2 bases, with 14 bases separating them. This CDR3 region has 14 residues. Germline CDR1 SNHLY, CDR2 FYNNEI. The CDR3 protein is CASTSTPQNYGYTF. The CDR3 bases are TGTGCCAGCACATCAACTCCGCAAAACTATGGCTACACCTTC.

The chain is built from TRBV7-2 and TRBJ2-7; TRBD2 might be the D (5 bases). V lost 5 bases and J 4 bases, leaving 27 bases between the germline ends. The germline V gene has CDR1 SGHTA and CDR2 FQGNSA. The CDR3 is 18 residues long. CDR3 nucleotides: TGTGCCAGCAGCCTCCTCACGTCCCCGTCGGAGGAGTCGTACGAGCAGTACTTC. As protein: CASSLLTSPSEESYEQYF.

The chain employs TRBV19 and TRBJ1-5; TRBD1 is a possible D gene (6 bases). The CDR3 sequence is 15 residues long. Trimming took 1 base from V and 4 from J, leaving 11 bases between them. Germline V gene data show CDR1 as LNHDA and CDR2 as SQIVND (reference sequence). The chain's CDR3 is CASSIVRQGNQPQHF. For the CDR3, the DNA is TGTGCCAGTAGTATAGTTAGGCAGGGGAATCAGCCCCAGCATTTT. Using reference TRBV19 and TRBJ1-5 for the parts outside the CDR3, the full variable domain is DGGITQSPKYLFRKEGQNVTLSCEQNLNHDAMYWYRQDPGQGLRLIYYSQIVNDFQKGDIAEGYSVSREKKESFPLTVTSAQKNPTAFYLCASSIVRQGNQPQHFGDGTRLSIL.

The chain has TRBV6-5 and TRBJ2-7; D not certain. V shed 2 bases and J shed 6 bases, with 11 bases lying between them. The length of the CDR3 is 13 residues. Germline V gives CDR1 MNHEY, CDR2 SVGAGI. The CDR3 reads CASSYDPETEQYF. DNA of the CDR3: TGTGCCAGCAGTTACGATCCAGAGACCGAGCAGTACTTC.

The chain links TRBV29-1 to TRBJ2-1; perhaps TRBD2 as D (6 bases). Deletions cut 2 bases from V and 5 bases from J, with 10 bases between. The CDR3 contains 13 residues. Germline V gives CDR1 SQVTM, CDR2 ANQGSEA. The CDR3 reads CSVEPGANNEQFF. The DNA for the CDR3 is TGCAGCGTTGAACCGGGAGCGAACAATGAGCAGTTCTTC.